This TCR beta chain was obtained from a study of blood T cell repertoires in COVID-19 (dated by TCRdb to the early 2020s). Describing the broader study: Samples covering the acute and convalescent phases of COVID-19 were provided by collaborators in the United States, Italy and Spain. The prospective study material was composed of cDNA or gDNA derived from T cells, B-cell-depleted T cells, or PBMCs. Deeply sampled blood TCRbeta repertoires from subjects exposed to, actively infected with, or recovered from COVID-19 were included in the dataset. The repertoires were made available in a free public database intended to serve as a resource for research on the immune response to SARS-CoV-2. The samples were drawn from two sources: the first 160 participants of the ongoing ImmuneRACE study, and 1,200 or so subjects contributed by 6 global collaborators. Sample metadata almost always included a de-identified subject ID, COVID-19 status, age in years and sex. HLA class I and class II types, where available, came from metadata supplied by the sample provider rather than from assay-based typing. The investigation overall reported the following: The quantity of clinical and demographic metadata differed by source and by participant and was supplied without curation.

Whole blood was collected in K2EDTA tubes by collaborating institutions according to the institutions' own protocols. Collaborator samples were shipped for TCRbeta analysis as frozen whole blood, isolated PBMCs, or DNA extracted from either sample type. For this clone: Its antigen is unknown. Base qualities are missing; no much larger clone stands one base away.

TCRbeta CDR3 regions were amplified from genomic DNA by means of the immunoSEQ Assay, a bias-controlled multiplex PCR. As for the authors' bioinformatics: The number of nucleated cells in each sample was estimated by amplification of reference gene primers within the assay. To quantify the absolute abundance of each unique TCRbeta CDR3 rearrangement, sequence reads were collapsed and filtered. For each sample, productive Simpson clonality was calculated as the square root of Simpson's diversity index across productive rearrangements. TCRdb stores this immuneACCESS table with in-frame sequences only. Part of the clones is absent; in the studies checked, under half of the shortfall reflects unresolved V genes, and no reason is known for the rest. The V and J calls and clone size come from that table; D and trimming were worked out from the DNA. The sample has tens of thousands of clones on record, roughly 70% of them singletons. The ten largest clones add up to under 30% of the sample.

The germline V gene gives CDR1 as MNHNS and CDR2 as SASEGT. Trimming accounts for 0 bases at V and 0 bases at J, while the number of junction bases matched to no gene is 8. The CDR3 spans 19 residues, from the cysteine through the phenylalanine. Just CDR3 DNA is preserved here, 57 bases in frame from base 1. The TCR was taken from a woman aged 60-70 years in a cohort sampled during active or convalescent COVID-19. Source material: peripheral blood. The rearrangement combines TRBV6-1 with TRBJ2-3, and 11 junction bases match TRBD2. The CDR3 region: CASSEAVGLAGASTDTQYF. Here is the DNA: TGTGCCAGCAGTGAAGCAGTTGGACTAGCGGGTGCTAGCACAGATACGCAGTATTTT.